The source of this T cell receptor (beta chain) is a study of T-cell reconstitution after alpha-beta-depleted transplantation in children. Preparation of the TCRbeta library was carried out with unique molecular identifiers. TCRdb re-called the PCR reads with MiXCR, one entry per CDR3 protein. Seen here are 200,000 or so distinct CDR3 sequences, approximately 8.4% observed once, and the top ten hold about 40%. Study results and caveats: Reportedly, alpha-beta T cells present about two months post-transplant originated from several hundred expanded clones of graft origin. A year had passed since transplant, and T-cell counts and diversity by then came mostly from newly produced T cells. Diversity of TCRbeta at day 60 was high in some patients, arising from surviving recipient T cells and thymic progenitors.

This CDR3 has 13 residues. The germline V gene encodes CDR1 SEHNR and CDR2 FQNEAQ (reference sequence). With 2 bases clipped from V and 4 bases from J, the junction kept 1 base outside the gene matches. In this sample, this clonotype turned up many times. Its antigen is unknown. The starting material was PBMCs, mostly from graft donor cells, obtained 360 days after TCRalphabeta/CD19-depleted stem cell transplant. The TCR comes from a male patient between 2 and 15 years old who had a stem cell transplant for acute myeloid leukemia, so the T cells may come from the graft donor. The chain recombines TRBV7-9 with TRBJ1-1; 7 bases map to TRBD1. CDR3 sequence reads: CASSLPGGTEAFF. In DNA, the CDR3 is TGTGCCAGCAGCTTACCAGGGGGCACTGAAGCTTTCTTT.